Listed below are T cell receptor beta chains from one sample, sequenced in a study of cytomegalovirus exposure and HLA in healthy donors. Here immunoSEQ multiplex PCR was the method, and the copy in TCRdb shows in-frame clones only, minus some. The data contain 150,000 to 200,000 clones, roughly 82% of them seen just once; the ten biggest clones take up 5% to 7%. Sequencing was done on a sample of PBMCs. Receptor source: a man aged 45-65 years in good health and CMV-seropositive. CDR3s include the opening cysteine and the closing phenylalanine or tryptophan. A D gene is named only where the DNA matches it firmly. The size entry is marked missing in some rows and otherwise reads once, few, many or a size class.

>-|TRBV10-3|-|TRBJ2-7
CAISEPTVDPYEQYF
TGTGCCATCAGTGAGCCGACAGTGGACCCCTACGAGCAGTACTTC
>-|TRBV10-2|TRBD2|TRBJ2-3
CASTSFLLAGRGPDTQYF
TGCGCCAGCACTTCCTTTTTACTAGCGGGGCGGGGCCCAGATACGCAGTATTTT
>-|TRBV11-3|-|TRBJ2-1
CASSLPADREKQEQFF
TGTGCCAGCAGCTTACCGGCGGACCGGGAGAAACAAGAGCAGTTCTTC
>few|TRBV11-2|-|TRBJ1-1
CASSLAGGTNTEAFF
TGTGCCAGCAGCTTAGCTGGGGGGACGAACACTGAAGCTTTCTTT
>-|TRBV9|-|TRBJ2-2
CASSVDWGNTGELFF
TGTGCCAGCAGCGTAGATTGGGGCAACACCGGGGAGCTGTTTTTT
>-|TRBV5-4|TRBD2|TRBJ2-3
CASSLPSGSSDTQYF
TGTGCCAGCAGCCTTCCTAGCGGGAGCTCAGATACGCAGTATTTT
>-|TRBV4-2|TRBD1|TRBJ1-5
CASSRTGDFNQPQHF
TGTGCCAGCAGCCGCACAGGGGATTTCAATCAGCCCCAGCATTTT
>-|TRBV7-9|TRBD1|TRBJ2-2
CASRDRALLNTGELFF
TGTGCCAGCAGGGACAGGGCTTTACTGAACACCGGGGAGCTGTTTTTT
>-|TRBV9|-|TRBJ1-1
CASSPGQGDPEAFF
TGTGCCAGCAGCCCAGGACAAGGGGATCCTGAAGCTTTCTTT
>-|TRBV11-2|-|TRBJ2-1
CASSILGAHNEQFF
TGTGCCAGCAGCATTTTAGGGGCACACAATGAGCAGTTCTTC
>-|TRBV27|-|TRBJ1-3
CASSEGNPGQISSGNTIYF
TGTGCCAGCAGTGAGGGAAATCCCGGACAGATAAGCTCTGGAAACACCATATATTTT
>-|TRBV5-6|TRBD1|TRBJ2-1
CASSLVRTGQAYNEQFF
TGTGCCAGCAGCTTGGTTAGGACAGGGCAGGCCTACAATGAGCAGTTCTTC
>-|TRBV9|TRBD1|TRBJ2-7
CASSVAGTATYEQYF
TGTGCCAGCAGCGTCGCCGGGACAGCGACTTACGAGCAGTACTTC
>-|TRBV7-7|-|TRBJ2-5
CASSLLPEETQYF
TGTGCCAGCAGCTTACTCCCGGAGGAGACCCAGTACTTC
>once|TRBV5-6|TRBD2|TRBJ2-1
CASSLEREGDAYNEQFF
TGTGCCAGCAGCTTAGAGCGGGAGGGCGACGCCTACAATGAGCAGTTCTTC
>-|TRBV11-2|TRBD1|TRBJ1-2
CASSTGTGGIGYGYTF
TGTGCCAGCAGCACCGGGACAGGCGGGATAGGCTATGGCTACACCTTC
>-|TRBV5-8|-|TRBJ1-3
CASSLDSGAPGNTIYF
TGTGCCAGCAGCTTGGATTCAGGGGCACCGGGAAACACCATATATTTT
>-|TRBV9|-|TRBJ1-3
CASSVAAQGRGNTIYF
TGTGCCAGCAGCGTAGCCGCACAGGGAAGGGGAAACACCATATATTTT
>-|TRBV7-8|-|TRBJ1-1
CASSLAASPRAKGTEAFF
TGTGCCAGCAGCTTAGCAGCGTCTCCGAGGGCCAAAGGCACTGAAGCTTTCTTT
>-|TRBV19|TRBD2|TRBJ2-3
CASRTGGFTDTQYF
TGTGCCAGTAGGACGGGAGGGTTCACAGATACGCAGTATTTT
>-|TRBV27|-|TRBJ2-2
CASSWPTGELFF
TGTGCCAGCAGTTGGCCCACCGGGGAGCTGTTTTTT
>few|TRBV10-3|TRBD1|TRBJ1-2
CAISGQGVSNYGYTF
TGTGCCATCTCAGGACAGGGGGTCTCTAACTATGGCTACACCTTC